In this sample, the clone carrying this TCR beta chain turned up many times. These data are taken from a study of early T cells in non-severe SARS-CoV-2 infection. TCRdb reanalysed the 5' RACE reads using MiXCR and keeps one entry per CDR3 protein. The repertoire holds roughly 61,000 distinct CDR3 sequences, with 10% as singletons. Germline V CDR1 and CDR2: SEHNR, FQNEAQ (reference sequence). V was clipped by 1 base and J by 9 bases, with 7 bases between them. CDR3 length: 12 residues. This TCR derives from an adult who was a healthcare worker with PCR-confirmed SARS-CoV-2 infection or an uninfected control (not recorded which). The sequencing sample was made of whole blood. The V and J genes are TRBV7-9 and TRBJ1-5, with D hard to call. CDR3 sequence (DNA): TGTGCCAGCAGCTTAGGTGCCGGGCCCCAGCATTTT. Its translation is CASSLGAGPQHF.